This is a list of T cell receptor beta chains from one sample in a study of shared clonotypes between healthy human individuals. The assay was immunoSEQ multiplex PCR, and TCRdb's table has in-frame clones only and misses some. The table includes about a million clones, roughly 80% detected once. Sequences were obtained from memory CD4+ T cells from PBMCs. Source of these receptors: a man aged 18 to 29 in good health. Some clones in this sample may be carry-over from other donors' samples. The CDR3 runs from the conserved cysteine through the conserved F or W. A D gene is named only where the DNA matches it firmly. Size tells how often a clone was seen (once, few, many) or the class of an expanded clone, and some rows leave it out.

D: .; size: once; V: TRBV14; J: TRBJ2-3; length: 14; DNA: TGTGCCAGCAGCCAAGATTCTGGGCCCCTTTCGCAGTATTTT; CDR3: CASSQDSGPLSQYF
D: TRBD1; size: .; V: TRBV7-3; J: TRBJ1-1; length: 14; DNA: TGTGCCAGCAGCTTAAGACAGGGGAACACTGAAGCTTTCTTT; CDR3: CASSLRQGNTEAFF
D: TRBD1; size: .; V: TRBV7-9; J: TRBJ1-1; length: 16; DNA: TGTGCCAGCAGCTTAGGCAGGACAGGGCAGAACACTGAAGCTTTCTTT; CDR3: CASSLGRTGQNTEAFF
D: TRBD2; size: .; V: TRBV6-5; J: TRBJ2-3; length: 16; DNA: TGTGCCAGCAGTTACGAGGCGGGAGGGCCCACAGATACGCAGTATTTT; CDR3: CASSYEAGGPTDTQYF
D: .; size: few; V: TRBV2; J: TRBJ1-1; length: 12; DNA: TGTGCCAGCAGTGCCCAGAGCTATGAAGCTTTCTTT; CDR3: CASSAQSYEAFF
D: .; size: many; V: TRBV30; J: TRBJ1-1; length: 13; DNA: TGTGCCTGGAGTAGTGGGGGGAGAGCTGAAGCTTTCTTT; CDR3: CAWSSGGRAEAFF
D: TRBD1; size: .; V: TRBV18; J: TRBJ1-5; length: 15; DNA: TGTGCCAGCTCTCCGGGGCAGGGGGCGAATCAGCCCCAGCATTTT; CDR3: CASSPGQGANQPQHF
D: .; size: .; V: TRBV19; J: TRBJ1-1; length: 16; DNA: TGTGCCAGTAGTATAGGGGGGCCGCACATGAACACTGAAGCTTTCTTT; CDR3: CASSIGGPHMNTEAFF
D: .; size: .; V: TRBV7-6; J: TRBJ1-4; length: 15; DNA: TGTGCCAGCAGCTTATTGGGGACAACTAATGAAAAACTGTTTTTT; CDR3: CASSLLGTTNEKLFF
D: .; size: .; V: TRBV28; J: TRBJ2-3; length: 15; DNA: TGTGCCAGCAGTTCGGGGGCTAGCGACACAGATACGCAGTATTTT; CDR3: CASSSGASDTDTQYF
D: .; size: few; V: TRBV2; J: TRBJ2-5; length: 14; DNA: TGTGCCAGCCTCCTGGAAGGGGTGGCCGAGACCCAGTACTTC; CDR3: CASLLEGVAETQYF
D: .; size: .; V: TRBV9; J: TRBJ2-7; length: 15; DNA: TGTGCCAGCAGCGTGGGATTAGCGGGACAGAACGAGCAGTACTTC; CDR3: CASSVGLAGQNEQYF
D: TRBD2; size: .; V: TRBV5-1; J: TRBJ2-3; length: 15; DNA: TGCGCCAGCAGCCTTAGACTAGCGGGGACAGATACGCAGTATTTT; CDR3: CASSLRLAGTDTQYF
D: .; size: .; V: TRBV4-2; J: TRBJ2-1; length: 15; DNA: TGTGCCAGCAGCCAAGGCACCTTCTCCTACAATGAGCAGTTCTTC; CDR3: CASSQGTFSYNEQFF
D: .; size: many; V: TRBV5-8; J: TRBJ1-5; length: 15; DNA: TGTGCCAGCAGCCCACGGGACCTGAGCAATCAGCCCCAGCATTTT; CDR3: CASSPRDLSNQPQHF
D: TRBD1; size: .; V: TRBV7-9; J: TRBJ2-3; length: 15; DNA: TGTGCCAGCAGCTTCCGCGGACAGGGGGGAGATACGCAGTATTTT; CDR3: CASSFRGQGGDTQYF
D: TRBD1; size: .; V: TRBV6-6; J: TRBJ2-4; length: 15; DNA: TGTGCCAGCAGTTACTCCTCGGACAGGTCACACATTCAGTACTTC; CDR3: CASSYSSDRSHIQYF
D: .; size: .; V: TRBV5-1; J: TRBJ2-3; length: 14; DNA: TGCGCCAGCAGGGGGGACACCGGCACAGATACGCAGTATTTT; CDR3: CASRGDTGTDTQYF
D: .; size: .; V: TRBV6-4; J: TRBJ2-3; length: 15; DNA: TGTGCCAGCAGTTACTCGATTAGTTTCGCAGATACGCAGTATTTT; CDR3: CASSYSISFADTQYF
D: .; size: .; V: TRBV30; J: TRBJ2-5; length: 14; DNA: TGTGCCTGGAGTCGGGGCACCAGCGGGGAGACCCAGTACTTC; CDR3: CAWSRGTSGETQYF
D: .; size: many; V: TRBV5-6; J: TRBJ2-7; length: 13; DNA: TGTGCCAGCAGCTTTTGGGGGGCCCCTGAGCAGTACTTC; CDR3: CASSFWGAPEQYF
D: .; size: .; V: TRBV6-1; J: TRBJ1-4; length: 13; DNA: TGTGCCAGCGGATTAAATATTAATGAAAAACTGTTTTTT; CDR3: CASGLNINEKLFF
D: TRBD1; size: once; V: TRBV5-1; J: TRBJ2-2; length: 16; DNA: TGCGCCAGCAGTCCGACTGCACAGGGGTCAAACGGGGAGCTGTTTTTT; CDR3: CASSPTAQGSNGELFF
D: TRBD1; size: .; V: TRBV30; J: TRBJ1-5; length: 14; DNA: TGTGCCTGGAGTGGAGGCAGGGGGGATCAGCCCCAGCATTTT; CDR3: CAWSGGRGDQPQHF
D: .; size: .; V: TRBV7-3; J: TRBJ2-7; length: 12; DNA: TGTGCCAGCAGCTCAACAGGGCACGAGCAGTACTTC; CDR3: CASSSTGHEQYF
D: .; size: once; V: TRBV4-2; J: TRBJ2-1; length: 18; DNA: TGTGCCAGCAGCCAAGATCTGGCAACCGGCCGCTCCTACAATGAGCAGTTCTTC; CDR3: CASSQDLATGRSYNEQFF
D: .; size: .; V: TRBV4-3; J: TRBJ2-3; length: 13; DNA: TGCGCCAGCAGCCAAGATCGGACAGATACGCAGTATTTT; CDR3: CASSQDRTDTQYF
D: TRBD1; size: .; V: TRBV2; J: TRBJ1-4; length: 17; DNA: TGTGCCAGCTCCCGGGGCAGGGGGAGGTTTACTAATGAAAAACTGTTTTTT; CDR3: CASSRGRGRFTNEKLFF
D: .; size: .; V: TRBV2; J: TRBJ1-1; length: 12; DNA: TGTGCCTCGGGAGGGGGTTACGCTGAAGCTTTCTTT; CDR3: CASGGGYAEAFF
D: TRBD2; size: .; V: TRBV5-6; J: TRBJ2-1; length: 15; DNA: TGTGCCAGCAGCTTTAATAGCGGGAATTACAATGAGCAGTTCTTC; CDR3: CASSFNSGNYNEQFF
D: TRBD1; size: .; V: TRBV5-1; J: TRBJ1-4; length: 17; DNA: TGCGCCAGCAGCCCAGGACAGGGGCCGTATTTCAATGAAAAACTGTTTTTT; CDR3: CASSPGQGPYFNEKLFF
D: TRBD1; size: .; V: TRBV5-4; J: TRBJ2-7; length: 15; DNA: TGTGCCAGCAGCTTGAGGAGCAGGGGGCTCTACGAGCAGTACTTC; CDR3: CASSLRSRGLYEQYF
D: TRBD1; size: .; V: TRBV18; J: TRBJ1-1; length: 14; DNA: TGTGCCAGCTCAGAGGGGGCCATGAACACTGAAGCTTTCTTT; CDR3: CASSEGAMNTEAFF
D: .; size: .; V: TRBV27; J: TRBJ2-3; length: 18; DNA: TGTGCCAGCAGTTTAAAACCTCCTCAGATAGCCTACACAGATACGCAGTATTTT; CDR3: CASSLKPPQIAYTDTQYF